Listed here are 8 T cell receptor beta chains from one sample, sequenced in a study of T cells after somatic rescue of genetic block. Method: immunoSEQ multiplex PCR; TCRdb's copy keeps in-frame clones and lacks some. This sample carries tens of thousands of clones, 85% to 95% of them seen once, and the ten largest clones take about 2.7%. Sequenced sample: peripheral blood mononuclear cells (PBMCs). These receptors all stem from a man between 40 and 49 years old.

There are a few counts of this clone. This rearrangement joins TRBV4-1 to TRBJ2-5; weak D call: TRBD1 (6 bases). Germline V gene data show CDR1 as MGHRA and CDR2 as YSYEKL. The CDR3 consists of 18 residues. Trimming took off 5 bases at V and 2 bases at J, with 24 bases between the two ends. DNA for the CDR3: TGCGCCAGCAGCAAAAAGCCTTATAGAGGGCAGGGGCAAGAGACCCAGTACTTC. Residues: CASSKKPYRGQGQETQYF.

The CDR3 sequence is CASSAQGITEAFF. The DNA for the CDR3 is TGTGCCAGCAGTGCGCAGGGGATCACTGAAGCTTTCTTT. The V call is TRBV2, the J call TRBJ1-1; TRBD1 is a possible D gene (6 bases). The CDR3 loop spans 13 amino acids. The germline V gene encodes CDR1 SNHLY and CDR2 FYNNEI. Trimming stripped 4 bases from V and 4 bases from J, with 10 bases between.

This chain uses TRBV6-1 with TRBJ2-1; D may be TRBD2 (10 bases). Trimming left V 3 bases short and J 4 bases short, with 25 bases between. CDR1 and CDR2 from the germline V gene are MNHNS and SASEGT. The CDR3 sequence is 19 residues long. CDR3 bases: TGTGCCAGCAGTGACCGGGACAGGGTGCTAGCGGGGGTTTACAATGAGCAGTTCTTC. It encodes CASSDRDRVLAGVYNEQFF.

The chain couples TRBV30 to TRBJ2-5; D may be TRBD1 or TRBD2 (5 bases each). Germline V CDR1 and CDR2: GTSNPN, SVGIG (reference sequence). The CDR3 runs 15 residues. Trimming stripped 0 bases from V and 4 bases from J, with 15 bases between. The DNA of the CDR3 is TGTGCCTGGAGTGTAGGGGATGAGGGTCGAGAGACCCAGTACTTC. This sequence encodes CAWSVGDEGRETQYF.

This chain joins TRBV7-7 and TRBJ2-2; the match to TRBD2 covers 7 bases. The CDR3 is 15 residues long. Germline V lookup: CDR1 SSHAT, CDR2 FNYEAQ (reference sequence). The V gene end was trimmed by 1 base and the J gene end by 3 bases; junction bases not matched to a gene: 2. The DNA for the CDR3 is TGTGCCAGCAGCTTAGGAAGCGGGGACACCGGGGAGCTGTTTTTT. This gives the protein CASSLGSGDTGELFF.

This chain's CDR3 is CASSALGVEQFF. The CDR3 DNA reads TGTGCCAGCAGCGCCTTAGGTGTTGAGCAGTTCTTC. The chain recombines TRBV9 with TRBJ2-1; D remains ambiguous. The CDR3 extends over 12 amino acids. Germline CDR1 reads SGDLS; CDR2 reads YYNGEE. Trimming removed 3 bases from V and 9 bases from J, with 10 bases in between.

The chain has TRBV5-1 and TRBJ2-7, with D possibly matching TRBD2 (6 bases). The CDR3 runs 15 residues. CDR1 and CDR2 from the germline V gene are SGHRS and YFSETQ. Trimming took 4 bases from V and 3 from J, leaving 17 bases between them. The CDR3 sequence: CASSQRPGTVYEQYF. The CDR3, as DNA: TGCGCCAGCAGCCAAAGGCCCGGGACTGTCTACGAGCAGTACTTC.

This chain joins TRBV18 and TRBJ2-7; 9 bases match TRBD1. Germline CDR1 is KGHSH and CDR2 is LQKENI. There are 15 residues in the CDR3. V trimming: 1 base; J trimming: 7 bases; junction bases outside the gene matches: 8. The CDR3: CASSPLRDRDGEQYF. The CDR3 coding sequence is TGTGCCAGCTCACCACTCCGGGACAGGGACGGGGAGCAGTACTTC. The full variable domain, rest sourced from reference TRBV18 and TRBJ2-7, is NAGVMQNPRHLVRRRGQEARLRCSPMKGHSHVYWYRQLPEEGLKFMVYLQKENIIDESGMPKERFSAEFPKEGPSILRIQQVVRGDSAAYFCASSPLRDRDGEQYFGPGTRLTVT.